The 17 T cell receptor beta chains presented below share a single source sample, sequenced in a study of blood T cell repertoires in COVID-19. Profiling relied on immunoSEQ multiplex PCR, and the TCRdb table lists in-frame clones only, not all of them. The table lists hundreds of thousands of clones, about 83% of them singletons. The sequencing sample was made of peripheral blood. The source of these receptors is a woman aged 40-49 years with active or convalescent COVID-19.

The chain carries TRBV28 and TRBJ1-1; D ambiguous. Germline CDR1 MDHEN, CDR2 SYDVKM. The V and J ends lost 6 bases and 12 bases respectively, with 14 bases between them. The CDR3 consists of 11 residues. The CDR3 spells CASRATGLPFF. In DNA, the CDR3 is TGTGCCAGCAGGGCCACGGGATTACCTTTCTTT.

V is TRBV7-6 and J is TRBJ2-5; TRBD1 might be the D (6 bases). This CDR3 is built from 14 residues. V shed 5 bases and J shed 0 bases, with 10 bases lying between them. Germline CDR1 SGHVS, CDR2 FNYEAQ. Here the CDR3 reads CASSRGTNQETQYF. For the CDR3, the DNA is TGTGCCAGCAGCCGTGGGACAAACCAAGAGACCCAGTACTTC. Together with reference TRBV7-6 and TRBJ2-5, the CDR3 gives the full variable domain: GAGVSQSPRYKVTKRGQDVALRCDPISGHVSLYWYRQALGQGPEFLTYFNYEAQQDKSGLPNDRFSAERPEGSISTLTIQRTEQRDSAMYRCASSRGTNQETQYFGPGTRLLVL.

The chain joins TRBV11-2 to TRBJ1-2; D perhaps matches TRBD1 (5 bases). Germline V CDR1 and CDR2: SGHAT, FQNNGV. The V gene lost 5 bases and the J gene lost 5 bases, with 12 bases spanning the gap. The CDR3 runs 13 residues. The CDR3 sequence: CASSPGAQYGYTF. In DNA form, the CDR3 reads TGTGCCAGCAGCCCTGGGGCCCAGTATGGCTACACCTTC.

The chain couples TRBV25-1 to TRBJ2-1; D is perhaps TRBD1 (6 bases). Germline V gene data show CDR1 as MGHDK and CDR2 as SYGVNS. The CDR3 is 15 residues long. V was trimmed by 3 bases and J by 2 bases, leaving 11 bases between them. The DNA for the CDR3 is TGTGCCAGCAGTGACCACACAGGGACCTACAATGAGCAGTTCTTC. Its protein is CASSDHTGTYNEQFF.

The chain couples TRBV9 to TRBJ2-2; TRBD2 might be the D (5 bases). The CDR3 runs to 13 residues. The germline gives CDR1 SGDLS, CDR2 YYNGEE. Trimming shortened V by 3 bases and J by 4 bases, and 7 bases separated the two germline ends. This CDR3 is CASSAGGTGELFF. The DNA for the CDR3 is TGTGCCAGCAGCGCAGGAGGCACCGGGGAGCTGTTTTTT.

The rearrangement links TRBV2 to TRBJ2-7, with 9 bases matching TRBD1. The V and J ends lost 6 bases and 4 bases, in that order; junction bases with no gene match: 10. Germline values: CDR1 SNHLY, CDR2 FYNNEI. This CDR3 contains 15 residues. CDR3 DNA sequence: TGTGCCAGCAGCGGAGCCGGGACAGGGACATACGAGCAGTACTTC. It specifies CASSGAGTGTYEQYF. Supplemented by reference TRBV2 and TRBJ2-7, the full variable domain reads EPEVTQTPSHQVTQMGQEVILRCVPISNHLYFYWYRQILGQKVEFLVSFYNNEISEKSEIFDDQFSVERPDGSNFTLKIRSTKLEDSAMYFCASSGAGTGTYEQYFGPGTRLTVT.

This sequence joins TRBV19 and TRBJ1-2; TRBD1 aligns across 10 bases. The germline V gene encodes CDR1 LNHDA and CDR2 SQIVND (reference sequence). The CDR3 consists of 14 residues. V was clipped by 5 bases and J by 6 bases; unmatched bases: 6. DNA of the CDR3: TGTGCCAGTAGTTTTCTGACAGGGGGCGATGGCTACACCTTC. Translating gives CASSFLTGGDGYTF.

This chain uses TRBV2 with TRBJ1-2; D may be TRBD1 (5 bases). This CDR3 has 12 amino acids. V shed 2 bases and J shed 6 bases, with 7 bases lying between them. The germline V gene encodes CDR1 SNHLY and CDR2 FYNNEI. CDR3 sequence (DNA): TGTGCCAGCAGTGAAACAGGTGATGGCTACACCTTC. Translating it yields CASSETGDGYTF.

This chain connects TRBV7-3 to TRBJ2-2; 9 bases fit TRBD1. The V gene's germline CDR1 is SGHTA and CDR2 FQGTGA. The CDR3 has 16 residues. J gave up 2 bases and V 2 bases, and 3 bases lay outside the gene matches. The CDR3 DNA is TGTGCCAGCAGCTTATGGACAGGGGCAAACACCGGGGAGCTGTTTTTT. Translation: CASSLWTGANTGELFF.

The chain is built from TRBV4-2 and TRBJ1-2, with TRBD1 as a possible D gene (6 bases). V shed 2 bases and J shed 2 bases, with 12 bases lying between them. Germline CDR1 LGHNA, CDR2 YNFKEQ. This CDR3 has 15 amino acids. The CDR3 sequence: CASSQITTGNYGYTF. DNA for the CDR3: TGTGCCAGCAGCCAAATTACAACAGGGAACTATGGCTACACCTTC.

This sequence joins TRBV12-3 or TRBV12-4 and TRBJ2-5, with a tentative D call TRBD1 (5 bases). The germline V and J ends were trimmed by 6 bases and 5 bases, with 13 bases remaining between them. This CDR3 is 13 amino acids long. The CDR3 here is CASRSGSWETQYF. In DNA form, the CDR3 reads TGTGCCAGCAGGTCAGGGTCCTGGGAGACCCAGTACTTC.

CDR3 loop: CASSPTGSNSPLHF. CDR3 bases: TGCGCCAGCAGCCCGACAGGGAGTAATTCACCCCTCCACTTT. J is TRBJ1-6 and V is TRBV4-1, with 7 bases aligning to TRBD1. Trimming took 4 bases from V and 6 from J; bases not matched to a gene: 3. Germline CDR1 and CDR2: MGHRA and YSYEKL. The CDR3 consists of 14 residues.

This chain uses TRBV28 with TRBJ1-2, with D possibly TRBD1 on 5 matching bases. Deletions cut 2 bases from V and 8 bases from J, with 12 bases between. Germline loops: CDR1 MDHEN, CDR2 SYDVKM. The CDR3 is 13 residues long. Here the CDR3 DNA reads TGTGCCAGCAGTTTAGGCAGGGAAGGGGGCTACACCTTC. This gives the protein CASSLGREGGYTF.

The CDR3 DNA reads TGTGCCAGTACTGCTCGTAGCAGGAACACTGAAGCTTTCTTT. As protein: CASTARSRNTEAFF. J is TRBJ1-1 and V is TRBV3-1 (or the pseudogene TRBV3-2); D is ambiguous. The CDR3 is 14 amino acids. The V gene's germline CDR1 is LGHDT and CDR2 YNNKEL (reference sequence). V was pared by 9 bases and J by 1 base, with 15 bases between.

The chain couples TRBV2 to TRBJ2-2; the match to TRBD2 covers 7 bases. CDR1 and CDR2 (germline): SNHLY, FYNNEI. The CDR3 sequence is 15 residues long. Unmatched junction bases numbered 8, after V lost 4 bases and J lost 6 bases. Here the CDR3 DNA reads TGTGCCAGCAGTGTGCCGGGAGGCCCGGCCGGGGAGCTGTTTTTT. Protein sequence: CASSVPGGPAGELFF. The complete variable domain, with remaining parts taken from reference TRBV2 and TRBJ2-2, reads EPEVTQTPSHQVTQMGQEVILRCVPISNHLYFYWYRQILGQKVEFLVSFYNNEISEKSEIFDDQFSVERPDGSNFTLKIRSTKLEDSAMYFCASSVPGGPAGELFFGEGSRLTVL.

The chain carries TRBV4-3 and TRBJ1-2; 7 nucleotides line up with TRBD1. This CDR3 is 16 amino acids long. The junction had 11 bases not matched to a gene; V was cut back by 0 bases and J by 7 bases. CDR1 and CDR2 from the germline V gene are LGHNA and YSLEER. CDR3: CASSQDPSEGAGGYTF. CDR3 bases: TGCGCCAGCAGCCAAGATCCTAGTGAGGGGGCGGGTGGCTACACCTTC.

The sample holds one count of this clone. The chain combines TRBV14 with TRBJ2-3, with D possibly being TRBD2 (5 bases). Germline V lookup: CDR1 SGHDN, CDR2 FVKESK. V was clipped by 4 bases and J by 2 bases, with 16 bases between them. The CDR3 covers 16 residues. DNA for the CDR3: TGTGCCAGCAGCCCAAAGTTCGGGATTACCACAGATACGCAGTATTTT. This encodes CASSPKFGITTDTQYF.